This TCR beta chain appears in the sequencing data of a study of CD8 T cells in ankylosing spondylitis. From the 5' RACE reads, TCRdb called clonotypes with MiXCR, one entry per CDR3 protein. The data contain roughly 100,000 distinct CDR3 sequences, nearly 25% of them singletons. This CDR3 has 16 amino acids. Germline CDR1 is MGHDK and CDR2 is SYGVNS. Trimming cost V 3 bases and J 3 bases; bases outside gene matches: 5. The source material was synovial fluid, either unsorted or a sorted T cell fraction (not recorded which). This clonotype was obtained from a male donor with ankylosing spondylitis. The chain combines TRBV25-1 with TRBJ2-1, with 10 bases matching TRBD1. The CDR3: CASSETGTGVYNEQFF. CDR3 nucleotide sequence: TGTGCCAGCAGTGAGACCGGGACAGGGGTCTACAATGAGCAGTTCTTC. Supplemented by reference TRBV25-1 and TRBJ2-1, the full variable domain reads EADIYQTPRYLVIGTGKKITLECSQTMGHDKMYWYQQDPGMELHLIHYSYGVNSTEKGDLSSESTVSRIRTEHFPLTLESARPSHTSQYLCASSETGTGVYNEQFFGPGTRLTVL.